Presented here are 3 T cell receptor beta chains from one specimen sequenced in a study of beta chain features in type 1 diabetes (dated by TCRdb to the late 2010s). Points the paper makes about the study in general: Type 1 diabetes patients showed a moderate but significant shortening of TCRB CDR3 length in all four CD4+ subsets.

For these TCRs, the target antigens are not known. The library was prepared using the immunoSEQ multiplex PCR assay. The entire amount of isolated RNA was reverse transcribed using the High Capacity cDNA Reverse Transcription Kit, so the sequenced TCRB transcripts were expressed ones. Entries here come from immuneACCESS through TCRdb and include only in-frame sequences with V and J called. Some clones fail to appear in such tables; in the studies checked, an unresolved V gene covers under half of the shortfall, and the cause of the remainder is unknown. Recorded for this sample are roughly 340,000 clones; approximately 15% of them occurred a single time. Of the sample, roughly 0.015% is held by the ten largest clones. The sample comprised naive CD4+ T cells from blood. The label giving this sample's cell subset or site can be read as: true naive CD4+ T cells. The receptors come from a woman under 30 with type 1 diabetes.

The table lists this clone with a few counts. This chain joins TRBV18 and TRBJ2-7; a possible D gene is TRBD1 (6 bases). Trimming removed 6 bases from V and 6 bases from J, with 15 bases in between. This CDR3 has 13 residues. CDR1 is KGHSH, CDR2 LQKENI, per germline. This CDR3 reads CASSVTGPVEQYF. The CDR3 coding sequence is TGTGCCAGCTCCGTGACAGGACCCGTCGAGCAGTACTTC.

The chain has TRBV19 and TRBJ2-1; the match to TRBD2 covers 8 bases. The germline gives CDR1 LNHDA, CDR2 SQIVND (reference sequence). V shed 5 bases and J 16 bases; nucleotides not matched to a gene: 7. This CDR3 comprises 11 residues. Here the CDR3 reads CASSEGTSCFF. CDR3 DNA: TGTGCCAGTAGTGAAGGGACTAGTTGTTTCTTC.

This clone came up a few times. The chain links TRBV6-5 to TRBJ2-3; 7 nucleotides agree with TRBD2. CDR1 and CDR2 (germline): MNHEY, SVGAGI. With 0 bases clipped from V and 8 bases from J, the junction kept 8 bases outside the gene matches. The CDR3 loop spans 15 amino acids. The CDR3 DNA reads as TGTGCCAGCAGTTACTCGGTCAGGCCGGGAGGTACGCAGTATTTT. Amino acids: CASSYSVRPGGTQYF.